A selection of T cell receptor beta chains follows, all from one sample in a study of blood T cell repertoires in COVID-19. Clones were read by immunoSEQ multiplex PCR, and TCRdb kept only the in-frame ones, dropping some. The table includes some 140,000 clones, 70% to 90% detected once. The sequencing sample was made of peripheral blood. Source of these receptors: a man aged 60 to 75 with COVID-19, enrolled during active disease. CDR3s include the opening cysteine and the closing phenylalanine or tryptophan. D genes are given only for firm matches. Only some rows state a clone size, as once, few, many or a class for expanded clones.

abundance,d_gene,j_gene,v_gene,CDR3aa,CDR3nt
NA,NA,TRBJ2-3,TRBV7-7,CASSSMIGSPDTQYF,TGTGCTAGCAGCTCAATGATCGGGTCTCCAGATACGCAGTATTTT
NA,NA,TRBJ1-2,TRBV10-3,CAISVGEGYTF,TGTGCCATCAGTGTTGGAGAGGGCTACACCTTC
NA,TRBD1,TRBJ2-6,TRBV19,CASSIKTGGPSGANVLTF,TGTGCCAGTAGTATTAAGACAGGGGGTCCTTCTGGGGCCAACGTCCTGACTTTC
once,NA,TRBJ1-5,TRBV7-2,CASSLSGAGQPQHF,TGTGCCAGCAGCTTATCTGGGGCAGGGCAGCCCCAGCATTTT
few,TRBD1,TRBJ1-4,TRBV18,CASSPRQGAEEKLFF,TGTGCCAGCTCACCGCGACAGGGTGCGGAGGAAAAACTGTTTTTT
NA,TRBD1,TRBJ1-4,TRBV25-1,CASSDRGQINEKLFF,TGTGCCAGCAGTGATAGGGGACAGATAAATGAAAAACTGTTTTTT
NA,TRBD1,TRBJ2-3,TRBV7-8,CASSPRTGYTDTQYF,TGTGCCAGCAGCCCCCGGACAGGATACACAGATACGCAGTATTTT
NA,NA,TRBJ2-7,TRBV21-1,CASSKVGQFYEQYF,TGTGCCAGCAGCAAAGTGGGACAGTTCTACGAGCAGTACTTC
NA,NA,TRBJ1-2,TRBV5-5,CASSLEGAGGYTF,TGTGCCAGCAGCTTGGAGGGAGCGGGAGGCTACACCTTC
NA,TRBD1,TRBJ1-1,TRBV7-6,CASGTGLNTEAFF,TGTGCCAGCGGGACAGGACTCAACACTGAAGCTTTCTTT
NA,NA,TRBJ2-1,TRBV9,CASSVGGQATYNEQFF,TGTGCCAGCAGCGTAGGTGGGCAGGCTACCTACAATGAGCAGTTCTTC
NA,TRBD1,TRBJ1-2,TRBV5-1,CASSPWTGDYGYTF,TGCGCCAGCAGCCCCTGGACAGGGGACTATGGCTACACCTTC
NA,NA,TRBJ2-7,TRBV7-2,CASSLKWGGTYEQYF,TGTGCCAGCAGCTTAAAATGGGGCGGGACCTACGAGCAGTACTTC
few,TRBD1,TRBJ2-7,TRBV7-3,CASSLSVWGQQGAEQYF,TGTGCCAGCAGCTTATCGGTGTGGGGACAGCAAGGTGCAGAGCAGTACTTC
NA,NA,TRBJ2-5,TRBV28,CASSPGRGETQYF,TGTGCCAGCAGTCCTGGACGGGGGGAGACCCAGTACTTC
NA,TRBD1,TRBJ1-4,TRBV27,CASRDGQGGREKLFF,TGTGCCAGCAGGGACGGACAGGGAGGAAGGGAAAAACTGTTTTTT
NA,NA,TRBJ2-1,TRBV27,CASSFAGGRYNEQFF,TGTGCCAGCAGTTTTGCTGGGGGCCGCTACAATGAGCAGTTCTTC
NA,NA,TRBJ2-3,TRBV24-1,CATSGPSQRFGDTDTQYF,TGTGCCACCAGTGGACCTTCACAGCGCTTCGGGGACACAGATACGCAGTATTTT
NA,TRBD1,TRBJ2-7,TRBV28,CASNPGTGGTYEQYF,TGTGCCAGCAACCCAGGCACAGGGGGAACCTACGAGCAGTACTTC
NA,TRBD1,TRBJ2-1,TRBV30,CAWTLWTGRNEQFF,TGTGCCTGGACCCTATGGACAGGTCGGAATGAGCAGTTCTTC
NA,TRBD2,TRBJ2-3,TRBV24-1,CATGTSGRVTDTQYF,TGTGCCACCGGGACTAGCGGGAGAGTCACAGATACGCAGTATTTT
NA,NA,TRBJ2-1,TRBV6-5,CASTLYNEQFF,TGTGCCAGCACCTTATACAATGAGCAGTTCTTC